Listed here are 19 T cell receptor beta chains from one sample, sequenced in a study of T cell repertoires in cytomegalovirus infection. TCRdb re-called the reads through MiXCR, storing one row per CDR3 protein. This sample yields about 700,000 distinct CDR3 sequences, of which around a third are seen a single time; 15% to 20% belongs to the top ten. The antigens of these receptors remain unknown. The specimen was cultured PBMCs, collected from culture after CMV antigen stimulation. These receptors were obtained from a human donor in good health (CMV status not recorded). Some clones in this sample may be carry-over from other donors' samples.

CDR3 coding DNA: TGCAGTGCTAGGGATCGGGGAGGGACCCAGTACTTC. As protein: CSARDRGGTQYF. J is TRBJ2-5 and V is TRBV20-1; TRBD2 is a possible D gene (6 bases). The CDR3 sequence is 12 residues long. V gave up 3 bases and J gave up 7 bases, with 12 bases separating them. The V gene's germline CDR1 is DFQATT and CDR2 SNEGSKA (reference sequence).

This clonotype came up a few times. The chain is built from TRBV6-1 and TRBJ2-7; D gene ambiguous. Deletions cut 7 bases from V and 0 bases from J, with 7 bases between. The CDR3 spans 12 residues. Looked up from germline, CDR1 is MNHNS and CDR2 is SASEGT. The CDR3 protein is CASIHSSYEQYF. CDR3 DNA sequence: TGTGCCAGCATTCATAGCTCCTACGAGCAGTACTTC.

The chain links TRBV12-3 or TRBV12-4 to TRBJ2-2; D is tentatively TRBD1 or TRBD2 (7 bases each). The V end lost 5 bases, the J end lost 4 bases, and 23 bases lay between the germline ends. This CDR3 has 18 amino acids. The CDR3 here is CASSPRPIQGEGTGELFF. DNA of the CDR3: TGTGCCAGCAGTCCTAGACCCATTCAGGGGGAGGGCACCGGGGAGCTGTTTTTT.

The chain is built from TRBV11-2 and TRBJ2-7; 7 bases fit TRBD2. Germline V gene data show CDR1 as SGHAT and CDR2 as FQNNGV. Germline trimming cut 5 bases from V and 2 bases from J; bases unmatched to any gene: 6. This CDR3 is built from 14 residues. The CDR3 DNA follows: TGTGCCAGCAGCGACGCCGGGACTACCTACGAGCAGTACTTC. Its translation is CASSDAGTTYEQYF. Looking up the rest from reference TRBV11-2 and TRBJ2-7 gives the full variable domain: EAGVAQSPRYKIIEKRQSVAFWCNPISGHATLYWYQQILGQGPKLLIQFQNNGVVDDSQLPKDRFSAERLKGVDSTLKIQPAKLEDSAVYLCASSDAGTTYEQYFGPGTRLTVT.

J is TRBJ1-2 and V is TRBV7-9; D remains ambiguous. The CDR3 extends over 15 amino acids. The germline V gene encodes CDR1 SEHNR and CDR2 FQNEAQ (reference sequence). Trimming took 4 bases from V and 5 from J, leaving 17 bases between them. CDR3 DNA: TGTGCCAGCAGCTCCGAGGGAGATACCCTTTATGGCTACACCTTC. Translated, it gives CASSSEGDTLYGYTF.

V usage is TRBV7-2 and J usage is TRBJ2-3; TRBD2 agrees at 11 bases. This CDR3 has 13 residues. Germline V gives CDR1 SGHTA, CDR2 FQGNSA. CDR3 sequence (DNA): TGTGCAATAGCGGGAGGGCCGAGAGATACGCAGTATTTT. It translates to CAIAGGPRDTQYF.

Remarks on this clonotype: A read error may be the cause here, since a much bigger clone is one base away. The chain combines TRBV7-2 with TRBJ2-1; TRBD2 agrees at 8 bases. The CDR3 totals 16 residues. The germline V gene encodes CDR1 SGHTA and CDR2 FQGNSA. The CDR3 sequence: CAGSFWGTAGGNEQFF. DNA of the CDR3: TGTGCCGGCAGCTTTTGGGGGACCGCGGGAGGAAATGAGCAGTTCTTC.

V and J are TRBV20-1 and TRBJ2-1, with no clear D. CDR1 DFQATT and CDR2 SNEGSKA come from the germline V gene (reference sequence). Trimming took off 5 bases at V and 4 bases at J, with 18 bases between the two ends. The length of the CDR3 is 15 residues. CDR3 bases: TGCAGTGCTCCCGTGGACCCAAGGCCTTACAATGAGCAGTTCTTC. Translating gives CSAPVDPRPYNEQFF.

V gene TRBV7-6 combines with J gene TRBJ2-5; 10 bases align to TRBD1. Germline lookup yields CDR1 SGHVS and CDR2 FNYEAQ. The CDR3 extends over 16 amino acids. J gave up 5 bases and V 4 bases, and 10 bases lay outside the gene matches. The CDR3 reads CASSSQTGGLEETQYF. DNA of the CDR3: TGTGCCAGCAGCTCACAGACAGGGGGCTTAGAGGAGACCCAGTACTTC.

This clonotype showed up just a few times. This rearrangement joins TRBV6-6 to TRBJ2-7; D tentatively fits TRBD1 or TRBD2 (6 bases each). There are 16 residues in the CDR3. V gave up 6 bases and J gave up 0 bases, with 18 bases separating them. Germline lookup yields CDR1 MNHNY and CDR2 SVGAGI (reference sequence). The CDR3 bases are TGTGCCAGCAGCTATAGTGGGGGGACAAGCTCCTACGAGCAGTACTTC. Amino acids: CASSYSGGTSSYEQYF.

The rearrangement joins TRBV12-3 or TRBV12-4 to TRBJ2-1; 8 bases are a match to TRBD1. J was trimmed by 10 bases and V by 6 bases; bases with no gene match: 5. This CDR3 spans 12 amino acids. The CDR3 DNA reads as TGTGCCAGCAGCCAGGGGGCCGGGGAGCAGTTCTTC. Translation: CASSQGAGEQFF.

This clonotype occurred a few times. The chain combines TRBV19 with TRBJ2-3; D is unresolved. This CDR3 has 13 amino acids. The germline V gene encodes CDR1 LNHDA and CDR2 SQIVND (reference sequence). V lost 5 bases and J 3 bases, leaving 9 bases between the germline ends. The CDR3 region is CASSLQHTDTQYF. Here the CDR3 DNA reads TGTGCCAGTAGTTTGCAGCATACAGATACGCAGTATTTT.

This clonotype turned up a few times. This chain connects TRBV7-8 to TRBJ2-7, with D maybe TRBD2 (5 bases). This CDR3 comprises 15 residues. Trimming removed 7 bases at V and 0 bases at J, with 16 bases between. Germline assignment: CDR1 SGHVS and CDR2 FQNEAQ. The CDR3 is CASTSRGVTSYEQYF. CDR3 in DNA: TGTGCCAGCACCTCCCGGGGAGTCACCTCCTACGAGCAGTACTTC.

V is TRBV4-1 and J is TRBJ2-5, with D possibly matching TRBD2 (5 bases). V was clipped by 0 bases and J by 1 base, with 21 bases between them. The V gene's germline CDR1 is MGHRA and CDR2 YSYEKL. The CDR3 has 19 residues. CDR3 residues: CASSQDPRGEPTLQETQYF. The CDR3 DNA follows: TGCGCCAGCAGCCAAGATCCCCGGGGTGAACCCACCCTCCAAGAGACCCAGTACTTC.

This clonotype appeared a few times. CDR3 sequence reads: CSVRTRLRETQYF. The CDR3 coding sequence is TGCAGCGTTCGGACTCGCCTGCGGGAGACCCAGTACTTC. V is TRBV29-1 and J is TRBJ2-5; possible D gene TRBD2, 5 bases. CDR1 is SQVTM, CDR2 ANQGSEA, per germline. The CDR3 loop spans 13 amino acids. V was clipped by 5 bases and J by 5 bases, with 15 bases between them.

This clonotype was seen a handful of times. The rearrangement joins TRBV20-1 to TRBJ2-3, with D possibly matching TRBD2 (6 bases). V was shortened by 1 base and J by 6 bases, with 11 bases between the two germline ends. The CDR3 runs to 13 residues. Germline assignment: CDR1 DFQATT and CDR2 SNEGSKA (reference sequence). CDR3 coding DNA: TGCAGTGCTAGAGTGGCGGGACGGGATACGCAGTATTTT. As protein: CSARVAGRDTQYF.

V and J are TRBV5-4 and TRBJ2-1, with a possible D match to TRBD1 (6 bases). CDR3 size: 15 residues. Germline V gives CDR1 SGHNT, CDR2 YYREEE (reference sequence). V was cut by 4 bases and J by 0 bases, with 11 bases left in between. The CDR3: CASSQKDSSYNEQFF. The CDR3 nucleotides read TGTGCCAGCAGCCAAAAGGACAGCTCCTACAATGAGCAGTTCTTC.

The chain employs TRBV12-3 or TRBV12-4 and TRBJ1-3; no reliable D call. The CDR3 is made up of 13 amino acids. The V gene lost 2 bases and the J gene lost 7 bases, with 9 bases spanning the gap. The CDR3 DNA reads TGTGCCAGCAGTTTACAGCAACAGAACACCATATATTTT. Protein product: CASSLQQQNTIYF.

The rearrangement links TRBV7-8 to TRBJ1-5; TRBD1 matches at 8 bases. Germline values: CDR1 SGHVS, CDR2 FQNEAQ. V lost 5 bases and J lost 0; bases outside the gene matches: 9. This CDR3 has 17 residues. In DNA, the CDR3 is TGTGCCAGCAGCAAAGGACAGGGCCCCTATAGCAATCAGCCCCAGCATTTT. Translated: CASSKGQGPYSNQPQHF.